Below are 24 T cell receptor beta chains sequenced from a single sample in a study of PD-L1 blockade in urothelial cancer. The assay was immunoSEQ multiplex PCR, and TCRdb's table has in-frame clones only and misses some. Of approximately 100,000 clones in the sample, roughly 90% were seen once. Time point noted: pretreatment peripheral blood. The sequencing used PBMCs, collected around atezolizumab (anti-PD-L1) treatment. The source is a woman older than 75 with urothelial cancer.

The chain employs TRBV15 and TRBJ1-5; 8 bases are a match to TRBD1. CDR1 LNHNV and CDR2 YYDKDF come from the germline V gene (reference sequence). V lost 2 bases, J lost 5 bases, and 5 bases stayed unmatched. The CDR3 covers 15 residues. CDR3 loop: CATSRFTGGDQPQHF. CDR3 DNA sequence: TGTGCCACCAGCAGATTTACAGGGGGGGATCAGCCCCAGCATTTT.

V is TRBV5-1 and J is TRBJ2-6; D is possibly TRBD2 (6 bases). Trimming cost V 0 bases and J 0 bases, with 13 bases left between them. The CDR3 has 18 residues. Germline V gives CDR1 SGHRS, CDR2 YFSETQ. DNA of the CDR3: TGCGCCAGCAGCTTGGGTAGCGGCCTTACCTCTGGGGCCAACGTCCTGACTTTC. Encoded protein: CASSLGSGLTSGANVLTF.

The rearrangement links TRBV29-1 to TRBJ2-7; 8 bases align to TRBD1. Germline V gene lookup returns CDR1 SQVTM and CDR2 ANQGSEA. J was trimmed by 2 bases and V by 4 bases; bases with no gene match: 4. The CDR3 contains 13 residues. The CDR3 DNA follows: TGCAGCGTTGGGACAGGGATAACCTACGAGCAGTACTTC. Its protein product is CSVGTGITYEQYF.

This chain connects TRBV28 to TRBJ2-3, with D possibly TRBD2 on 6 matching bases. Trimming pared 7 bases from V and 0 bases from J, leaving 14 bases between. Germline values: CDR1 MDHEN, CDR2 SYDVKM. This CDR3 is built from 15 residues. CDR3 bases: TGTGCCAGCACTCCCCGGGGGATTAGCACAGATACGCAGTATTTT. It yields the protein CASTPRGISTDTQYF.

This clone has just one count. The CDR3: CASRLAGGGELFF. CDR3 DNA sequence: TGTGCCAGCCGACTAGCGGGAGGGGGGGAGCTGTTTTTT. The V and J genes are TRBV6-5 and TRBJ2-2; 14 bases are a match to TRBD2. The CDR3 has 13 residues. Germline trimming cut 8 bases from V and 8 bases from J; bases unmatched to any gene: 1. Per germline, CDR1 MNHEY and CDR2 SVGAGI.

This chain joins TRBV13 and TRBJ2-1; TRBD2 matches at 14 bases. CDR1 is PRHDT, CDR2 FYEKMQ, per germline (reference sequence). Trimming at V came to 6 bases and at J to 10 bases, leaving 11 bases not matched to a gene. The CDR3 sequence is 16 residues long. CDR3 amino acids: CASSPWGLAGEGEQFF. The DNA of the CDR3 is TGTGCCAGCAGTCCCTGGGGACTAGCGGGAGAAGGGGAGCAGTTCTTC.

The rearrangement links TRBV5-8 to TRBJ1-3; 7 bases map to TRBD1. The germline V gene has CDR1 SGHTS and CDR2 YDEGEE. Losses at the gene ends were 3 bases for V and 0 bases for J; bases not matched to a gene: 6. This CDR3 spans 16 amino acids. In DNA form, the CDR3 reads TGTGCCAGCAGCTCGGGGACAGCTTCCTCTGGAAACACCATATATTTT. Its protein is CASSSGTASSGNTIYF.

The chain combines TRBV28 with TRBJ2-7, with TRBD1 matching over 9 bases. This CDR3 has 15 residues. Unmatched junction bases numbered 14, after V lost 5 bases and J lost 9 bases. Germline CDR1 reads MDHEN; CDR2 reads SYDVKM. As DNA, the CDR3 is TGTGCCAGCAGTCAGCAGACAGGGGGTCTTGGAGGGCAGTACTTC. Its protein product is CASSQQTGGLGGQYF.

In its sample, this clone was seen a few times. The chain recombines TRBV28 with TRBJ1-2; D is undetermined. CDR3 length equals 11 residues. Trimming removed 4 bases at V and 8 bases at J, with 8 bases between. CDR1 is MDHEN, CDR2 SYDVKM, per germline. The CDR3 spells CASSSGWGYTF. In nucleotides, the CDR3 is TGTGCCAGCAGTTCGGGATGGGGCTACACCTTC.

This clone was seen once. The chain employs TRBV28 and TRBJ1-1, with 10 positions matching TRBD1. V gave up 5 bases and J gave up 3 bases; unmatched junction bases: 3. From germline, CDR1 is MDHEN and CDR2 SYDVKM. The CDR3 runs to 14 residues. CDR3 protein: CASSGQGGYTEAFF. CDR3 DNA sequence: TGTGCCAGCAGTGGACAGGGGGGGTACACTGAAGCTTTCTTT.

J is TRBJ1-5 and V is TRBV6-1, with 8 bases lining up with TRBD1. Losses at the gene ends were 8 bases for V and 4 bases for J; bases not matched to a gene: 7. The germline V gene encodes CDR1 MNHNS and CDR2 SASEGT. The CDR3 loop spans 14 amino acids. CDR3 coding DNA: TGTGCCAGCGGCCTGACAGGGGAGAATCAGCCCCAGCATTTT. This encodes CASGLTGENQPQHF.

Here the CDR3 reads CASTAGGTYEQYF. The CDR3, as DNA: TGTGCCAGCACGGCAGGGGGCACCTACGAGCAGTACTTC. The chain is built from TRBV6-6 and TRBJ2-7, with 8 bases matching TRBD1. In germline, CDR1 is MNHNY, CDR2 SVGAGI (reference sequence). Trimming cost V 7 bases and J 2 bases; bases outside gene matches: 4. The CDR3 spans 13 residues.

This clone showed up just a few times. The CDR3 sequence is CAYRQENQPQHF. The DNA of the CDR3 is TGTGCCTATCGACAGGAAAATCAGCCCCAGCATTTT. The chain links TRBV30 to TRBJ1-5, with TRBD1 as a possible D gene (6 bases). CDR1 is GTSNPN and CDR2 is SVGIG in the germline V gene (reference sequence). V was trimmed by 7 bases and J by 4 bases, leaving 11 bases between them. The CDR3 contains 12 residues.

The chain recombines TRBV19 with TRBJ2-1, with 9 bases identical to TRBD2. This CDR3 comprises 14 residues. The ends lost 5 bases at V and 3 bases at J; junction bases unmatched: 2. Germline V gene data show CDR1 as LNHDA and CDR2 as SQIVND (reference sequence). CDR3 sequence reads: CASSLAGNYNEQFF. CDR3 nucleotide sequence: TGTGCCAGTAGTCTAGCGGGAAACTACAATGAGCAGTTCTTC.

This chain uses TRBV7-6 with TRBJ2-7; D remains unclear. CDR3 size: 14 residues. Germline CDR1 and CDR2: SGHVS and FNYEAQ. Deletions cut 8 bases from V and 0 bases from J, with 14 bases between. This CDR3 reads CASAPARSSYEQYF. The CDR3 nucleotides are TGTGCCAGCGCGCCCGCTAGGTCCTCCTACGAGCAGTACTTC.

The V and J genes are TRBV27 and TRBJ2-7; D may be TRBD1 (6 bases). Germline V gene sequence: CDR1 MNHEY, CDR2 SMNVEV (reference sequence). The CDR3 totals 14 residues. Trimming cost V 8 bases and J 1 base, with 15 bases left between them. CDR3 DNA sequence: TGTGCCAGCGCATGGAGTGGGACATCCTACGAGCAGTACTTC. It translates to CASAWSGTSYEQYF.

This sequence joins TRBV19 and TRBJ2-5, with D unclear. V dropped 1 base and J dropped 7 bases, with 4 bases sitting between them. The CDR3 totals 11 residues. Per germline, CDR1 LNHDA and CDR2 SQIVND (reference sequence). This CDR3 reads CASSIAGTQYF. DNA for the CDR3: TGTGCCAGTAGTATAGCGGGGACCCAGTACTTC.

This clone was detected only once. CDR3 DNA: TGTGCCAGCAGGAACGGGATCAGCAATCAGCCCCAGCATTTT. Its translation: CASRNGISNQPQHF. V gene TRBV2 combines with J gene TRBJ1-5; no firm D call. Trimming took 6 bases from V and 1 from J, leaving 10 bases between them. This CDR3 has 14 residues. The germline V gene has CDR1 SNHLY and CDR2 FYNNEI. Based on the CDR3 plus reference TRBV2 and TRBJ1-5, the full variable domain is EPEVTQTPSHQVTQMGQEVILRCVPISNHLYFYWYRQILGQKVEFLVSFYNNEISEKSEIFDDQFSVERPDGSNFTLKIRSTKLEDSAMYFCASRNGISNQPQHFGDGTRLSIL.

V is TRBV11-2 and J is TRBJ2-7; tentative D call: TRBD2 (5 bases). This CDR3 spans 15 amino acids. CDR1 SGHAT and CDR2 FQNNGV come from the germline V gene. V dropped 5 bases and J dropped 1 base, with 15 bases sitting between them. CDR3 DNA sequence: TGTGCCAGCAGCGCGACGGACGGGGAGTCCTACGAGCAGTACTTC. Encoded protein: CASSATDGESYEQYF.

This chain connects TRBV5-1 to TRBJ2-1, with 8 bases identical to TRBD1. CDR1 is SGHRS and CDR2 is YFSETQ in the germline V gene. With V trimmed by 1 base and J by 3 bases, 6 bases remained unmatched. The CDR3 sequence is 16 residues long. The CDR3 loop reads CASSLTTGEYYNEQFF. The CDR3 DNA follows: TGCGCCAGCAGCTTGACGACAGGGGAGTACTACAATGAGCAGTTCTTC.

The chain recombines TRBV11-1 with TRBJ2-5, with TRBD1 as a possible D gene (6 bases). Germline V gene sequence: CDR1 SGHAT, CDR2 FQDESV (reference sequence). CDR3 length: 14 residues. V gave up 5 bases and J gave up 2 bases, with 12 bases separating them. CDR3: CASSPRTAQETQYF. CDR3 bases: TGTGCCAGCAGCCCCAGGACAGCACAAGAGACCCAGTACTTC.

This rearrangement joins TRBV5-1 to TRBJ1-4; 9 bases are a match to TRBD1. This CDR3 is built from 15 residues. Germline CDR1 and CDR2: SGHRS and YFSETQ. J was trimmed by 3 bases and V by 5 bases; bases with no gene match: 5. CDR3 region: CASRGTGTSNEKLFF. CDR3 sequence (DNA): TGCGCCAGCAGGGGGACAGGGACGTCTAATGAAAAACTGTTTTTT.

This clone showed up just once. The chain recombines TRBV29-1 with TRBJ2-3; 9 positions agree with TRBD1. This CDR3 region has 14 residues. J was trimmed by 2 bases and V by 6 bases; bases with no gene match: 6. The V gene's germline CDR1 is SQVTM and CDR2 ANQGSEA. DNA for the CDR3: TGCAGCGTCACCGGGACAGGGTCCACAGATACGCAGTATTTT. This sequence encodes CSVTGTGSTDTQYF.

The V gene is TRBV6-1, the J gene TRBJ1-2, with 9 bases that match TRBD1. The CDR3 is 16 residues long. Germline loops: CDR1 MNHNS, CDR2 SASEGT. J lost 0 bases, V lost 3 bases, and 5 bases had no gene match. The CDR3 nucleotides read TGTGCCAGCAGTGAGGACAGGGGTTCAGCTAACTATGGCTACACCTTC. Its translation: CASSEDRGSANYGYTF.